These 20 T cell receptor beta chains originate from one sample sequenced in a study of long-term antiretroviral therapy in people with HIV. Survey-level immunoSEQ v3.0 assays were run. Assay: immunoSEQ multiplex PCR; the TCRdb copy retains only in-frame clones and omits some. The repertoire includes tens of thousands of clones, more than 80% of them detected once, and 4.3% sits in the top ten. Sequences were derived from unsorted PBMCs, sampled just over 5 years after starting antiretroviral therapy. These receptors all stem from a woman between 35 and 50 years old with HIV.

V is TRBV6-1 and J is TRBJ1-5; the D gene is possibly TRBD1 (6 bases). The germline V and J ends were trimmed by 0 bases and 2 bases, with 11 bases remaining between them. The CDR3 contains 16 residues. Germline CDR1 reads MNHNS; CDR2 reads SASEGT. The CDR3 sequence is CASSEAAGAGNQPQHF. The DNA for the CDR3 is TGTGCCAGCAGTGAAGCGGCGGGGGCAGGCAATCAGCCCCAGCATTTT.

This rearrangement joins TRBV5-1 to TRBJ2-1; 9 bases line up with TRBD1. After removal of 2 bases from V and 5 bases from J, the junction contained 5 bases not matched to a gene. Germline CDR1 SGHRS, CDR2 YFSETQ. The CDR3 has 15 residues. CDR3 in DNA: TGCGCCAGCAGCTTCGGGACAGGGCTCAACAATGAGCAGTTCTTC. As protein: CASSFGTGLNNEQFF.

The chain uses TRBV19 and TRBJ1-2; 10 bases match TRBD1. The CDR3 runs to 13 residues. Per the germline V gene, CDR1 is LNHDA and CDR2 is SQIVND (reference sequence). V dropped 7 bases and J dropped 8; count of bases not matched to a gene: 7. CDR3 DNA sequence: TGTGCCAGTAACCCGGGACAGGGGAGAGGCTACACCTTC. Translation: CASNPGQGRGYTF.

Concerning this clone: Other DNA sequences of this sample code for an identical CDR3. The chain uses TRBV14 and TRBJ2-5, with D unresolved. The CDR3 consists of 14 residues. V was trimmed by 1 base and J by 4 bases, leaving 10 bases between them. Germline V lookup: CDR1 SGHDN, CDR2 FVKESK. CDR3 bases: TGTGCCAGCAGCCAAGGGGCGCGGTCAGAGACCCAGTACTTC. It codes for CASSQGARSETQYF.

This chain joins TRBV10-3 and TRBJ2-3, with 8 bases identical to TRBD2. The germline V gene has CDR1 ENHRY and CDR2 SYGVKD. The V gene end was trimmed by 2 bases and the J gene end by 4 bases; junction bases not matched to a gene: 8. The CDR3 covers 16 residues. The CDR3 protein is CAISEEAGGVADTQYF. In nucleotides, the CDR3 is TGTGCCATCAGTGAGGAGGCGGGAGGCGTCGCAGATACGCAGTATTTT.

J is TRBJ1-2 and V is TRBV27; TRBD1 is a possible D gene (5 bases). The CDR3 extends over 14 amino acids. With 5 bases removed from V and 3 bases from J, the gap between germline ends came to 13 bases. Germline CDR1 and CDR2: MNHEY and SMNVEV (reference sequence). The CDR3 spells CASSPLGGDYGYTF. CDR3 bases: TGTGCCAGCAGTCCCCTCGGGGGGGACTATGGCTACACCTTC.

This chain uses TRBV15 with TRBJ1-1; D ambiguous. CDR3 length: 13 amino acids. Per the germline V gene, CDR1 is LNHNV and CDR2 is YYDKDF (reference sequence). V shed 0 bases and J shed 5 bases, with 7 bases lying between them. The CDR3, as DNA: TGTGCCACCAGCAGAGATGGAATAACTGAAGCTTTCTTT. This codes for CATSRDGITEAFF. Filled out from reference TRBV15 and TRBJ1-1, the complete variable domain reads DAMVIQNPRYQVTQFGKPVTLSCSQTLNHNVMYWYQQKSSQAPKLLFHYYDKDFNNEADTPDNFQSRRPNTSFCFLDIRSPGLGDTAMYLCATSRDGITEAFFGQGTRLTVV.

The rearrangement uses TRBV18 and TRBJ1-4; D not resolved. Germline V gene data show CDR1 as KGHSH and CDR2 as LQKENI. The V end lost 3 bases, the J end lost 5 bases, and 13 bases lay between the germline ends. CDR3 length equals 15 residues. CDR3 DNA: TGTGCCAGCTCACCGGAACGGGGAATGAATGAAAAACTGTTTTTT. Translated, it gives CASSPERGMNEKLFF.

The chain joins TRBV29-1 to TRBJ1-2; D gene unclear. The germline gives CDR1 SQVTM, CDR2 ANQGSEA. CDR3 length equals 13 residues. Deletions cut 4 bases from V and 8 bases from J, with 17 bases between. The CDR3 loop is CSVVLNIGVGYTF. The CDR3 DNA sequence: TGCAGCGTTGTACTGAACATCGGAGTAGGCTACACCTTC.

This chain uses TRBV5-6 with TRBJ1-2, with D unclear. Germline-derived CDR1 and CDR2 are SGHDT and YYEEEE. This CDR3 is 12 amino acids long. Trimming pared 4 bases from V and 4 bases from J, leaving 8 bases between. The chain's CDR3 is CASSLEVYGYTF. CDR3 DNA sequence: TGTGCCAGCAGCCTGGAGGTCTATGGCTACACCTTC.

The chain employs TRBV5-1 and TRBJ1-2; 11 bases agree with TRBD1. The junction had 13 bases not matched to a gene; V was cut back by 4 bases and J by 8 bases. The germline V gene has CDR1 SGHRS and CDR2 YFSETQ. The CDR3 totals 16 residues. CDR3 residues: CASSQNSGTGGYGYTF. CDR3 nucleotide sequence: TGCGCCAGCAGCCAAAACTCCGGGACAGGGGGTTACGGCTACACCTTC.

This chain connects TRBV19 to TRBJ1-4; D is unresolved. The CDR3 has 14 amino acids. Trimming pared 5 bases from V and 8 bases from J, leaving 15 bases between. Germline V CDR1 and CDR2: LNHDA, SQIVND (reference sequence). CDR3 loop: CASSGISPPEKLFF. CDR3 coding DNA: TGTGCCAGTAGTGGGATCTCGCCACCGGAAAAACTGTTTTTT.

This chain links TRBV7-9 with TRBJ2-5; the match to TRBD1 covers 7 bases. V lost 5 bases and J lost 1; bases outside the gene matches: 7. Germline assignment: CDR1 SEHNR and CDR2 FQNEAQ (reference sequence). This CDR3 contains 15 residues. The CDR3 loop reads CASSTSRDSQETQYF. The CDR3 DNA reads TGTGCCAGCAGCACAAGCCGGGACAGCCAAGAGACCCAGTACTTC.

The V gene is TRBV5-1, the J gene TRBJ2-2, with no clear D. V was pared by 3 bases and J by 6 bases, with 18 bases between. CDR1 and CDR2 from the germline V gene are SGHRS and YFSETQ. This CDR3 region has 16 residues. DNA for the CDR3: TGCGCCAGCAGCTCGACTGCAGCTGTAATAGCCGGGGAGCTGTTTTTT. As protein: CASSSTAAVIAGELFF.

This chain uses TRBV29-1 with TRBJ2-1, with TRBD1 as a possible D gene (5 bases). Germline-derived CDR1 and CDR2 are SQVTM and ANQGSEA. Trimming removed 0 bases at V and 8 bases at J, with 17 bases between. The CDR3 is 15 amino acids. The CDR3: CSVEESWPGNDEQFF. Here the CDR3 DNA reads TGCAGCGTTGAAGAATCCTGGCCAGGGAACGATGAGCAGTTCTTC.

The chain has TRBV7-2 and TRBJ2-3, with a tentative D call TRBD1 (5 bases). The CDR3 totals 14 residues. Looked up from germline, CDR1 is SGHTA and CDR2 is FQGNSA. The ends were cut back, 4 bases at V and 5 bases at J, with 13 bases in the middle. CDR3 in amino acids: CASSSQGQRDTQYF. CDR3 sequence (DNA): TGTGCCAGCAGCTCTCAGGGTCAGAGAGATACGCAGTATTTT.

This chain uses TRBV15 with TRBJ1-2; no clear D. The CDR3 totals 12 residues. The germline gives CDR1 LNHNV, CDR2 YYDKDF (reference sequence). Trimming removed 5 bases from V and 5 bases from J, with 9 bases in between. The CDR3 sequence is CATSVGGYGYTF. CDR3 coding DNA: TGTGCCACCAGCGTAGGAGGGTATGGCTACACCTTC.

The J gene is TRBJ1-2, the V gene TRBV6-1; 9 nucleotides align to TRBD1. Per germline, CDR1 MNHNS and CDR2 SASEGT. This CDR3 spans 14 amino acids. V shed 3 bases and J 6 bases; nucleotides not matched to a gene: 5. The CDR3: CASSDRGDRDGYTF. CDR3 DNA sequence: TGTGCCAGCAGTGATCGAGGGGACAGGGATGGCTACACCTTC.

This chain links TRBV29-1 with TRBJ1-5; perhaps TRBD1 as D (5 bases). This CDR3 is 14 amino acids long. Germline loops: CDR1 SQVTM, CDR2 ANQGSEA. Between the trimmed V and J ends, which lost 2 bases and 0 bases, there was a span of 8 bases. The CDR3 nucleotides read TGCAGCGTTGAACTGGGGGGTAGCAATCAGCCCCAGCATTTT. Protein product: CSVELGGSNQPQHF.

This rearrangement joins TRBV4-3 to TRBJ2-2, with TRBD2 as a possible D gene (5 bases). The ends were cut back, 0 bases at V and 7 bases at J, with 12 bases in the middle. CDR3 length: 15 amino acids. The germline V gene has CDR1 LGHNA and CDR2 YSLEER. This chain's CDR3 is CASSQDLRGSGELFF. In DNA form, the CDR3 reads TGCGCCAGCAGCCAAGACCTCCGAGGGAGCGGGGAGCTGTTTTTT.